A selection of T cell receptor beta chains follows, all from one sample in a study of T-cell memory formation after mild COVID-19. TCRdb reprocessed the 5' RACE reads via MiXCR and lists one record per CDR3 protein. Of around 210,000 distinct CDR3 sequences listed, just over 9.5% are singletons. The sequenced material came from PBMCs or a T cell subset sorted from them (not recorded which). These receptor sequences come from a man aged 18 to 35 who had mild COVID-19 (a few samples of this study predate the infection). Cell type and time point are not known. The CDR3 runs from the conserved cysteine through the conserved F or W. A D gene is named only where the DNA matches it firmly. A clone size is listed for some rows: how often the clone was seen (once, few, many), or a class if it is expanded.

d_call	clone_size	v_call	j_call	cdr3_nt	cdr3_aa
TRBD1	-	TRBV10-3	TRBJ1-1	TGTGCCATCAATGGACAGGGAGACACTGAAGCTTTCTTT	CAINGQGDTEAFF
TRBD1	few	TRBV7-9	TRBJ2-6	TGTGCCAGCAGCTTTAGCCGGGACAGGGTCGCTTTTTCGGCCAACGTCCTGACTTTC	CASSFSRDRVAFSANVLTF
-	few	TRBV7-2	TRBJ1-2	TGTGCCAGCAGCTTAGAAACTGTCTATGGCTACACCTTC	CASSLETVYGYTF
TRBD2	few	TRBV11-2	TRBJ2-1	TGTGCCAGCAGCTCTATGACTAGCGGGGGTTACAATGAGCAGTTCTTC	CASSSMTSGGYNEQFF
-	few	TRBV20-1	TRBJ1-5	TGCAGTGCTAGAGATGGAGGAGTACTTAGCAATCAGCCCCAGCATTTT	CSARDGGVLSNQPQHF
TRBD1	few	TRBV20-1	TRBJ2-6	TGCAGTGCTAGTTCCGGGACAGGTCCACGTCCTGGGGCCAACGTCCTGACTTTC	CSASSGTGPRPGANVLTF
-	-	TRBV6-2/TRBV6-3	TRBJ2-2	TGTGCCAGCTCCCCGTGGGGGGCCAGCACCGGGGAGCTGTTTTTT	CASSPWGASTGELFF
TRBD2	-	TRBV7-2	TRBJ2-1	TGTGCCAGCAGCTTGTTGCGCGGGGGGGCCAATGAGCAGTTCTTC	CASSLLRGGANEQFF
-	few	TRBV15	TRBJ1-1	TGTGCCACCAGCAGAGATATCGCAGGGCTGGGTGAAGCTTTCTTT	CATSRDIAGLGEAFF
TRBD2	many	TRBV4-3	TRBJ2-3	TGCGCCAGCAGCCAAGATGGCGCGGGGGGCCCCGATACGCAGTATTTT	CASSQDGAGGPDTQYF
-	many	TRBV29-1	TRBJ2-1	TGCAGCTCCTCAAGCTCCTACAATGAGCAGTTCTTC	CSSSSSYNEQFF
TRBD2	few	TRBV9	TRBJ2-1	TGTGCCAGCAGCACCGGCGGCGTCGGGGGGGCCTACAATGAGCAGTTCTTC	CASSTGGVGGAYNEQFF
-	few	TRBV20-1	TRBJ2-2	TGCAGTGCTTCATCTGTCCTGGAGGGCGGGGGGGAGCTGTTTTTT	CSASSVLEGGGELFF
-	-	TRBV6-2/TRBV6-3	TRBJ1-2	TGTGCCAGCCTCCGCAGGGGACATGGCTACACCTTC	CASLRRGHGYTF
TRBD1	-	TRBV7-9	TRBJ1-1	TGTGCCAGCAGCCGGGGACAGGCGAACACTGAAGCTTTCTTT	CASSRGQANTEAFF
-	few	TRBV30	TRBJ2-5	TGTGCCTGGAGTCCCGATCAGTTTTCCGTGGCCCAGTACTTC	CAWSPDQFSVAQYF
TRBD1	-	TRBV7-9	TRBJ2-3	TGTGCCAGCAACTATTGGACAGGTGATGCAGATACGCAGTATTTT	CASNYWTGDADTQYF
-	few	TRBV7-2	TRBJ1-5	TGTGCCAGCAGCTTAGCTGCCTCTGGGGGCAATCAGCCCCAGCATTTT	CASSLAASGGNQPQHF
TRBD2	-	TRBV20-1	TRBJ2-1	TGCAGTGCTTATTCTAGCGGGGGGGCGAATGAGCAGTTCTTC	CSAYSSGGANEQFF
-	many	TRBV4-3	TRBJ1-3	TGCGCCAGCAGCCAAGATCGGGGAAACACCATATATTTT	CASSQDRGNTIYF
TRBD2	few	TRBV15	TRBJ2-1	TGTGCCACCAGCAGAGATTTGGCTAGCGGGGGGAATTACAATGAGCAGTTCTTC	CATSRDLASGGNYNEQFF
TRBD1	few	TRBV7-8	TRBJ1-5	TGTGCCAGCAGCTTAGCGACAGGGGATGTGAATCAGCCCCAGCATTTT	CASSLATGDVNQPQHF
-	many	TRBV6-5	TRBJ2-7	TGTGCCAGCAGTTCCCGGGCCGGCGGGTCCTACGAGCAGTACTTC	CASSSRAGGSYEQYF
-	few	TRBV20-1	TRBJ1-4	TGCAGTGCGGATCCCGGGGATGAAAAACTGTTTTTT	CSADPGDEKLFF
-	few	TRBV20-1	TRBJ1-1	TGCAGCTGCTACAGACAGCCTATGAACACTGAAGCTTTCTTT	CSCYRQPMNTEAFF
TRBD1	-	TRBV2	TRBJ1-5	TGTGCCACCAAGCAAGCAGGGGGCATAGGTCAGCCCCAGCATTTT	CATKQAGGIGQPQHF
TRBD2	few	TRBV30	TRBJ2-1	TGTGCCTGGGCGGGGGACCTCAACAATGAGCAGTTCTTC	CAWAGDLNNEQFF
-	-	TRBV18	TRBJ2-7	TGTGCCAGCTCACCACCCTCGGTCGGGGTGGCCTACGAGCAGTACTTC	CASSPPSVGVAYEQYF
-	few	TRBV29-1	TRBJ2-5	TGCAGCGTTGAGGGGGACAATGAAGAGACCCAGTACTTC	CSVEGDNEETQYF
-	-	TRBV7-2	TRBJ2-2	TGTGCCAGCAGCTCATCCAGGAATCCAGGCACCGGGGAGCTGTTTTTT	CASSSSRNPGTGELFF
TRBD1	few	TRBV27	TRBJ1-1	TGTGCCAGCAGTCCGTCGGACAGGGGGCTTCCATTGAACACTGAAGCTTTCTTT	CASSPSDRGLPLNTEAFF
TRBD1	-	TRBV4-2	TRBJ2-2	TGTGCCAGCAGCCCACAGGGGTCGAACACCGGGGAGCTGTTTTTT	CASSPQGSNTGELFF
-	-	TRBV7-2	TRBJ1-6	TGTGCCAGCAGCATCCGGGTCGAAAATTCACCCCTCCACTTT	CASSIRVENSPLHF
-	few	TRBV19	TRBJ1-1	TGTGCCAGTACGGAGAACACTGAAGCTTTCTTT	CASTENTEAFF
-	-	TRBV24-1	TRBJ2-3	TGTGCCACCTCCAGAGAAGATACGCAGTATTTT	CATSREDTQYF
-	-	TRBV4-3	TRBJ1-2	TGCGCCAGCAGCCAAAATAGTGGGGGCATAGGAGGCTACACCTTC	CASSQNSGGIGGYTF
-	many	TRBV27	TRBJ2-7	TGTGCCAGCAGTCCCTTTCGAGCAGCCTACGAGCAGTACTTC	CASSPFRAAYEQYF
-	few	TRBV19	TRBJ2-4	TGTGCCAGTAGTATCGGGCAGGGAAACATTCAGTACTTC	CASSIGQGNIQYF
-	many	TRBV7-2	TRBJ2-3	TGTGCCAGCAGCTTACTCCTCATTACGCAGTATTTT	CASSLLLITQYF
-	many	TRBV12-3/TRBV12-4	TRBJ1-2	TGTGCCAGCAGCAGGACAGCCGGCGATAACTATGGCTACACCTTC	CASSRTAGDNYGYTF
-	-	TRBV5-1	TRBJ2-5	TGCGCCAGCAGCTTTAGCACTCAAGAGACCCAGTACTTC	CASSFSTQETQYF
-	-	TRBV12-3/TRBV12-4	TRBJ2-5	TGTGCCAGCAGGACCGGGACATCGCAAGAGACCCAGTACTTC	CASRTGTSQETQYF
TRBD1	few	TRBV5-6	TRBJ1-3	TGTGCCAGCAGACCGACAGGGGAGTCTGGAAACACCATATATTTT	CASRPTGESGNTIYF
-	few	TRBV5-1	TRBJ1-1	TGCGCCAGCAGCTGGGGGGACGGGAACACTGAAGCTTTCTTT	CASSWGDGNTEAFF
TRBD2	-	TRBV7-3	TRBJ2-2	TGTGCCAGCAGTCTAGCGGGGGGGCCGTCCGGGGAGCTGTTTTTT	CASSLAGGPSGELFF
-	-	TRBV11-2	TRBJ2-5	TGTGCCAGCAGTGTCAGCGGGTGGCAAGAGACCCAGTACTTC	CASSVSGWQETQYF
-	-	TRBV6-6	TRBJ2-3	TGTGCCAGCGGGGGGGCCGCAGATACGCAGTATTTT	CASGGAADTQYF
TRBD1	-	TRBV6-5	TRBJ1-2	TGTGCCAGCAGTTACTCTGCCGTAAGGGGGCGAGGGGGCTACACCTTC	CASSYSAVRGRGGYTF
TRBD2	few	TRBV6-2/TRBV6-3	TRBJ2-1	TGTGCCAGCAGTTATGTGGGGGGGAAGAGCTCCTACAATGAGCAGTTCTTC	CASSYVGGKSSYNEQFF
TRBD2	many	TRBV5-1	TRBJ2-5	TGCGCCAGCAGCTTGGATGGGGGGGGAGAGACCCAGTACTTC	CASSLDGGGETQYF
-	-	TRBV5-1	TRBJ2-5	TGCGCCAGCAGCGCGGGTTGGCTAGGGGAGACCCAGTACTTC	CASSAGWLGETQYF
TRBD1	-	TRBV4-2	TRBJ2-7	TGTGCCAGCAGCCATGACAGGGTGGAGCAGTACTTC	CASSHDRVEQYF
TRBD1	-	TRBV7-6	TRBJ1-1	TGTGCCAGCAGCTTAGATGCGGGACAGAGCATCATGAACACTGAAGCTTTCTTT	CASSLDAGQSIMNTEAFF
TRBD1	-	TRBV27	TRBJ1-6	TGTGCCAGCAGTCTCTACCTCAGGGGGGAAGGGTCACCCCTCCACTTT	CASSLYLRGEGSPLHF